The 17 T cell receptor beta chains presented below share a single source sample, sequenced in a study of CD8+ T cells in alopecia areata. cDNA reverse transcribed from extracted RNA served as the sequencing template. Only in-frame clones appear in the TCRdb table, and some are missing; sequencing was by immunoSEQ multiplex PCR. The repertoire has about 180,000 clones, less than 75% of them found once; the top ten carry roughly 11%. The source was CD8+ T cells sorted from blood, collected at week 0. Source of these receptors: a human donor with alopecia areata.

The CDR3 nucleotides read TGTGCCAGCAGTGTTCCCGCGATGACAGGGGGCAGCTACTCGGAGACCCAGTACTTC. As protein: CASSVPAMTGGSYSETQYF. This chain joins TRBV2 and TRBJ2-5; 10 nucleotides align to TRBD1. There are 19 residues in the CDR3. With V trimmed by 4 bases and J by 5 bases, 19 bases remained unmatched. Germline CDR1 SNHLY, CDR2 FYNNEI. Complete variable domain (other parts from reference TRBV2 and TRBJ2-5): EPEVTQTPSHQVTQMGQEVILRCVPISNHLYFYWYRQILGQKVEFLVSFYNNEISEKSEIFDDQFSVERPDGSNFTLKIRSTKLEDSAMYFCASSVPAMTGGSYSETQYFGPGTRLLVL.

This clone was picked up a small number of times. The chain couples TRBV10-1 to TRBJ2-5; D remains ambiguous. The V gene lost 6 bases and the J gene lost 3 bases, with 5 bases spanning the gap. The CDR3 runs to 11 residues. Germline CDR1 is WNHNN and CDR2 is SYGVQD (reference sequence). The CDR3 DNA reads as TGCGCCAGCAGGGAGAAAGAGACCCAGTACTTC. Amino acids: CASREKETQYF.

This chain joins TRBV6-5 and TRBJ2-1; 7 positions match TRBD2. Per germline, CDR1 MNHEY and CDR2 SVGAGI. This CDR3 is 13 amino acids long. Trimming cost V 6 bases and J 10 bases; bases outside gene matches: 9. This CDR3 is CASRPRLLAEQFF. The DNA of the CDR3 is TGTGCCAGCAGACCACGGTTACTAGCGGAGCAGTTCTTC.

The rearrangement uses TRBV30 and TRBJ2-3; 8 nucleotides line up with TRBD2. This CDR3 is 15 amino acids long. V lost 2 bases, J lost 1 base, and 5 bases stayed unmatched. The germline CDR1 and CDR2 sequences are GTSNPN and SVGIG (reference sequence). CDR3 region: CAWSPGSGGTDTQYF. The CDR3 DNA reads TGTGCCTGGAGTCCGGGTAGCGGGGGCACAGATACGCAGTATTTT.

V is TRBV30 and J is TRBJ2-1; perhaps TRBD1 as D (6 bases). Between the trimmed V and J ends, which lost 3 bases and 5 bases, there was a span of 20 bases. Looked up from germline, CDR1 is GTSNPN and CDR2 is SVGIG (reference sequence). This CDR3 has 16 residues. For the CDR3, the DNA is TGTGCCTGGAGGACACCGTCCAGGGGCCGAAACAATGAGCAGTTCTTC. Protein: CAWRTPSRGRNNEQFF.

The genes are TRBV5-6 and TRBJ2-5, with D possibly matching TRBD2 (6 bases). The CDR3 consists of 15 residues. V lost 3 bases to trimming and J lost 2 bases, with 14 bases between them. Germline V gene sequence: CDR1 SGHDT, CDR2 YYEEEE. CDR3 protein: CASSSDREIQETQYF. The CDR3 DNA is TGTGCCAGCAGCTCGGACCGGGAGATACAAGAGACCCAGTACTTC.

The chain uses TRBV5-1 and TRBJ2-3, with D perhaps TRBD1 or TRBD2 (5 bases each). Germline CDR1 SGHRS, CDR2 YFSETQ. V lost 2 bases, J lost 6 bases, and 7 bases lay in between. This CDR3 region has 12 residues. CDR3 amino acids: CASSFWGDTQYF. The DNA for the CDR3 is TGCGCCAGCAGCTTCTGGGGGGATACGCAGTATTTT.

This clone showed up just once. The gene calls are TRBV10-3 and TRBJ1-5; the D gene is possibly TRBD1 (5 bases). The CDR3 consists of 14 residues. Germline-derived CDR1 and CDR2 are ENHRY and SYGVKD. The V and J ends lost 3 bases and 5 bases respectively, with 11 bases between them. The CDR3 sequence: CAISDRQGDQPQHF. In DNA, the CDR3 is TGTGCCATCAGTGACCGGCAGGGCGATCAGCCCCAGCATTTT.

The genes are TRBV29-1 and TRBJ2-7; unclear D gene. This CDR3 region has 15 residues. V was shortened by 2 bases and J by 0 bases, with 14 bases between the two germline ends. Germline CDR1 is SQVTM and CDR2 is ANQGSEA. This CDR3 is CSVEIRNRLSYEQYF. The CDR3 DNA sequence: TGCAGCGTTGAAATTCGGAACAGACTCTCCTACGAGCAGTACTTC.

The V call is TRBV30, the J call TRBJ2-2; D is undetermined. Germline CDR1 reads GTSNPN; CDR2 reads SVGIG (reference sequence). The CDR3 has 14 amino acids. V lost 2 bases, J lost 1 base, and 8 bases lay in between. The CDR3, as DNA: TGTGCCTGGAGTCCGGCAGGGAACACCGGGGAGCTGTTTTTT. It specifies CAWSPAGNTGELFF.

The V and J genes are TRBV9 and TRBJ2-6, with D tentatively TRBD1 (7 bases). This CDR3 is 21 amino acids long. The ends were cut back, 0 bases at V and 1 base at J, with 23 bases in the middle. Germline V gene sequence: CDR1 SGDLS, CDR2 YYNGEE. Written as DNA, the CDR3 is TGTGCCAGCAGCGTAGTAGGTGGTCGGAGGGGGCACCCTTCTGGGGCCAACGTCCTGACTTTC. This sequence encodes CASSVVGGRRGHPSGANVLTF. The full variable domain, rest sourced from reference TRBV9 and TRBJ2-6, is DSGVTQTPKHLITATGQRVTLRCSPRSGDLSVYWYQQSLDQGLQFLIQYYNGEERAKGNILERFSAQQFPDLHSELNLSSLELGDSALYFCASSVVGGRRGHPSGANVLTFGAGSRLTVL.

V and J are TRBV5-6 and TRBJ2-7; D possibly corresponds to TRBD1 (5 bases). Germline loops: CDR1 SGHDT, CDR2 YYEEEE. There are 14 residues in the CDR3. The V end lost 4 bases, the J end lost 0 bases, and 11 bases lay between the germline ends. The DNA of the CDR3 is TGTGCCAGCAGCAAGGACACGCACTCCTACGAGCAGTACTTC. Protein: CASSKDTHSYEQYF.

The rearrangement uses TRBV9 and TRBJ2-3; D is unresolved. Trimming stripped 0 bases from V and 1 base from J, with 12 bases between. The CDR3 loop spans 16 amino acids. Germline CDR1 reads SGDLS; CDR2 reads YYNGEE. The CDR3 is CASSVVSGLRTDTQYF. The DNA for the CDR3 is TGTGCCAGCAGCGTAGTATCGGGCCTTCGCACAGATACGCAGTATTTT.

The V and J genes are TRBV29-1 and TRBJ2-3; no clear D. The V end lost 3 bases, the J end lost 3 bases, and 10 bases lay between the germline ends. Germline assignment: CDR1 SQVTM and CDR2 ANQGSEA. This CDR3 has 13 residues. The CDR3 protein is CSVDGSRTDTQYF. CDR3 nucleotides: TGCAGCGTTGATGGCTCCCGGACAGATACGCAGTATTTT.

J is TRBJ1-1 and V is TRBV29-1, with D unresolved. This CDR3 comprises 13 residues. Per germline, CDR1 SQVTM and CDR2 ANQGSEA. Between the trimmed V and J ends, which lost 2 bases and 8 bases, there was a span of 15 bases. The CDR3 is CSVEIPGRVEAFF. DNA of the CDR3: TGCAGCGTTGAAATCCCCGGGAGGGTGGAAGCTTTCTTT.

The chain couples TRBV6-1 to TRBJ2-5; 7 positions match TRBD1. Germline V gene sequence: CDR1 MNHNS, CDR2 SASEGT. Losses at the gene ends were 7 bases for V and 5 bases for J; bases not matched to a gene: 10. The CDR3 covers 14 residues. CDR3 sequence: CASTGRQDRETQYF. The CDR3 nucleotides read TGTGCCAGCACCGGTCGCCAGGACAGGGAGACCCAGTACTTC.

The gene calls are TRBV2 and TRBJ1-2, with D tentatively TRBD1 (5 bases). V was trimmed by 10 bases and J by 4 bases, leaving 13 bases between them. Looked up from germline, CDR1 is SNHLY and CDR2 is FYNNEI. The CDR3 is 12 amino acids. CDR3 sequence (DNA): TGTGCCAACACCGGGACTTCCTATGGCTACACCTTC. Its protein product is CANTGTSYGYTF.